This is a list of T cell receptor beta chains from one sample in a study of cytomegalovirus exposure and HLA in healthy donors. Sequencing used immunoSEQ multiplex PCR; TCRdb keeps in-frame clones, though not all of them. The sample includes under 200,000 clones, approximately 82% of them seen just once. Sequencing was done on a sample of PBMCs. These receptor sequences come from a male donor in good health and CMV-seropositive. Each CDR3 is given with its conserved first and last residue. A D gene is named only where the DNA matches it firmly. Clone size is stated in some rows and not others, as once, few, many or a class when expanded.

V gene	J gene	D gene	clone size	CDR3 DNA	CDR3 protein
TRBV30	TRBJ1-1	-	-	TGTGCCTTGACAGGACCCGGGACTGAAGCTTTCTTT	CALTGPGTEAFF
TRBV30	TRBJ1-1	TRBD1	-	TGTGCCTGGACCGGACAGGGAAACACTGAAGCTTTCTTT	CAWTGQGNTEAFF
TRBV30	TRBJ1-6	-	-	TGTGCCTGGACCCCCCCCGGGACTGGTTATTCACCCCTCCACTTT	CAWTPPGTGYSPLHF
TRBV6-5	TRBJ1-2	TRBD1	-	TGTGCCAGCAGCCGGACTTCAGGGACAGCCTATGGCTACACCTTC	CASSRTSGTAYGYTF
TRBV27	TRBJ1-1	TRBD1	-	TGTGCCAGCAGACGGGGACAGGCGGAAGCTTTCTTT	CASRRGQAEAFF
TRBV18	TRBJ1-2	TRBD1	few	TGTGCCAGCTCACCAGGCGCTGGACAGGGTAGGGGCTACACCTTC	CASSPGAGQGRGYTF
TRBV27	TRBJ2-7	-	once	TGTGCCAGCAGTTTGACCGGAGGGACGGACCTCTACGAGCAGTACTTC	CASSLTGGTDLYEQYF
TRBV14	TRBJ1-2	TRBD1	-	TGTGCCAGCAGCCAAGCGGACAGGGGGCATTTTGGCTACACCTTC	CASSQADRGHFGYTF
TRBV6-5	TRBJ1-2	-	-	TGTGCCAGCGGCCCCCACAGGGTGGGAGTAGGCTACACCTTC	CASGPHRVGVGYTF
TRBV30	TRBJ1-2	TRBD1	-	TGTGCCTGGAGTGTACGACAGGGGGCCTATGGCTACACCTTC	CAWSVRQGAYGYTF
TRBV7-9	TRBJ2-5	-	few	TGTGCCAGCAGCCCAGGATCCCTAATCGAGACCCAGTACTTC	CASSPGSLIETQYF
TRBV4-1	TRBJ1-4	TRBD1	few	TGCGCCAGCAGCTTACCACCGGGACAGAATAATGAAAAACTGTTTTTT	CASSLPPGQNNEKLFF
TRBV6-5	TRBJ2-7	TRBD2	-	TGTGCCAGCAGGGCGACTAGCGGGGTGGCTTACGAGCAGTACTTC	CASRATSGVAYEQYF
TRBV14	TRBJ2-7	-	-	TGTGCCAGCAGCCGCCAGGAGGGGGCGGCTCACGAGCAGTACTTC	CASSRQEGAAHEQYF
TRBV7-2	TRBJ2-3	-	-	TGTGCCAGCAGCTTGTCAGTTGCAGATACGCAGTATTTT	CASSLSVADTQYF
TRBV28	TRBJ1-5	-	-	TGTGCCAGCAGCCCGACAGGTCTTAATCAGCCCCAGCATTTT	CASSPTGLNQPQHF
TRBV6-5	TRBJ1-1	-	once	TGTGCCAGCAGTTACTCGTTCCGGGACAAATTATATGAAGCTTTCTTT	CASSYSFRDKLYEAFF
TRBV7-9	TRBJ1-4	TRBD1	-	TGTGCCAGCAGCCCGACAGGGAGTAGCGAAAAACTGTTTTTT	CASSPTGSSEKLFF
TRBV28	TRBJ1-5	-	-	TGTGCCAGCACCACCTTTACGAGTTCCGGGCATTTT	CASTTFTSSGHF
TRBV6-1	TRBJ2-7	-	-	TGTGCCAGCAATTACGAGCACAGTCTAAGCGAGCAGTACTTC	CASNYEHSLSEQYF
TRBV7-9	TRBJ2-5	TRBD1	-	TGTGCCAGCAGCTTCCGACAGGGGATAGGAGAGACCCAGTACTTC	CASSFRQGIGETQYF
TRBV6-5	TRBJ1-5	-	-	TGTGCCAGCAGCGGAGGGGTCAGCAATCAGCCCCAGCATTTT	CASSGGVSNQPQHF
TRBV7-9	TRBJ1-1	TRBD1	few	TGTGCCAGCAGCTTAGTTGGGGGAATGACAGGGATGAACACTGAAGCTTTCTTT	CASSLVGGMTGMNTEAFF
TRBV5-5	TRBJ1-5	TRBD1	-	TGTGCCAGCAGCCTGCTTGGGGACAGCTATCAGCCCCAGCATTTT	CASSLLGDSYQPQHF
TRBV9	TRBJ2-3	TRBD2	-	TGTGCCAGCACCCTCGGGACTAGCGTTAGCACAGATACGCAGTATTTT	CASTLGTSVSTDTQYF
TRBV18	TRBJ1-4	-	-	TGTGCCAGCTCACCAGGACTGAGTACCGATAATGAAAAACTGTTTTTT	CASSPGLSTDNEKLFF
TRBV28	TRBJ2-2	TRBD2	-	TGTGCCAGCAGTCCGGGACTACGACGAATCTACACCGGGGAGCTGTTTTTT	CASSPGLRRIYTGELFF
TRBV5-1	TRBJ2-5	TRBD1	once	TGCGCCAGCAGCCAGGGACAGGTAGAGACCCAGTACTTC	CASSQGQVETQYF
TRBV28	TRBJ2-7	TRBD2	few	TGTGCCATGGGGGCTAGCGGGAGTGTCTACGAGCAGTACTTC	CAMGASGSVYEQYF
TRBV25-1	TRBJ2-7	-	-	TGTGCCAGCAGTGAACCTGGGGCGGTTTACGAGCAGTACTTC	CASSEPGAVYEQYF
TRBV7-2	TRBJ2-1	TRBD2	-	TGTGCCAGCAGCTTAGAGACTAGCACCTACAATGAGCAGTTCTTC	CASSLETSTYNEQFF
TRBV9	TRBJ2-5	TRBD2	-	TGTGCCAGCAGCGTTCAAGCGGGGGCAGAGACCCAGTACTTC	CASSVQAGAETQYF
TRBV6-5	TRBJ1-1	-	-	TGTGCCAGCAGGTCAGGAGGGTTCATGAACACTGAAGCTTTCTTT	CASRSGGFMNTEAFF
TRBV5-6	TRBJ1-2	TRBD1	-	TGTGCCAGCAGGCCCGGGACAGGGGTCCCAGATGGCTACACCTTC	CASRPGTGVPDGYTF
TRBV28	TRBJ1-2	TRBD1	-	TGTGCCAGCACCCCAGAACCGGGACAGGGCGACTATGGCTACACCTTC	CASTPEPGQGDYGYTF
TRBV27	TRBJ1-1	-	-	TGTGCCAGCAGTTCGTTGCCGGGGACTGAAGCTTTCTTT	CASSSLPGTEAFF
TRBV19	TRBJ2-5	-	-	TGTGCCAGTAGTATCGATAGCGGCCGGGAGACCCAGTACTTC	CASSIDSGRETQYF
TRBV7-8	TRBJ1-5	-	-	TGTGCCAGCAGCCAAGACAGTCCCAATCAGCCCCAGCATTTT	CASSQDSPNQPQHF
TRBV10-2	TRBJ2-4	-	-	TGCGCCAGCAGTTTTCCGGGGACCAAAAACATTCAGTACTTC	CASSFPGTKNIQYF
TRBV2	TRBJ2-1	TRBD1	-	TGTGCCAGCAGTGAGACAGGGAGCTCCTACAATGAGCAGTTCTTC	CASSETGSSYNEQFF
TRBV6-5	TRBJ2-7	TRBD2	-	TGTGCCAGCAGTTACCCTGCCAGCGGGGAGGGCGAGCAGTACTTC	CASSYPASGEGEQYF
TRBV6-6	TRBJ2-5	TRBD1	-	TGTGCCAGTGGACAGGGACAAGAGACCCAGTACTTC	CASGQGQETQYF
TRBV6-1	TRBJ1-1	-	-	TGTGCCAGCAGTGGCAAAGGGGGTGCCATGAACACTGAAGCTTTCTTT	CASSGKGGAMNTEAFF
TRBV5-1	TRBJ2-7	TRBD1	-	TGCGCCAGCAGCTTAGACAGGGACGAGCAGTACTTC	CASSLDRDEQYF
TRBV29-1	TRBJ1-1	-	-	TGCAGCGTTGAAGACCCAGATATGAACACTGAAGCTTTCTTT	CSVEDPDMNTEAFF